This T cell receptor (beta chain) comes out of a study of CD8 T cells in ankylosing spondylitis. General observations from the study: Reports say disease-linked clones showed up significantly more in matched ankylosing spondylitis synovial fluid. Made up of under 10 highly homologous variants, a TCR beta motif appeared characteristic of ankylosing spondylitis blood.

TCRdb redid the calling of the 5' RACE reads with MiXCR, one entry per CDR3 protein. The sample includes over 700,000 distinct CDR3 sequences, around a fifth of them seen just once. This clonotype appeared a few times. What it recognizes is unknown. Germline V lookup: CDR1 SGHRS, CDR2 YFSETQ. This CDR3 has 15 amino acids. Trimming removed 3 bases from V and 2 bases from J; junction bases left unmatched: 4. The chain is built from TRBV5-1 and TRBJ2-5; TRBD2 matches 10 bases. The sequence derives from a male donor with ankylosing spondylitis. The sequenced sample consisted of blood, either unsorted or a sorted T cell fraction (not recorded which). DNA for the CDR3: TGCGCCAGCAGCTCCCTAGCGGGAGCTCAAGAGACCCAGTACTTC. Amino acids: CASSSLAGAQETQYF.